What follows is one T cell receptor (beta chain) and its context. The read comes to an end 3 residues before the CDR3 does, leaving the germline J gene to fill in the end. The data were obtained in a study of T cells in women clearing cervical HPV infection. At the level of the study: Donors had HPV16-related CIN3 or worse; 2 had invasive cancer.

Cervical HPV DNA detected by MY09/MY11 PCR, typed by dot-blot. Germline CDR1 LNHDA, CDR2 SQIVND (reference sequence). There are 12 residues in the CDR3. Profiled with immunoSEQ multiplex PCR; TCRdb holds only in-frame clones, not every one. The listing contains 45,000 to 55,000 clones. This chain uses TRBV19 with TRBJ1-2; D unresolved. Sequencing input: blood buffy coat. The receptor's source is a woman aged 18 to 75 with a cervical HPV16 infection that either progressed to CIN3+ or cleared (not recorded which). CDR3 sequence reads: CASTSEDYDYTF. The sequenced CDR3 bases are TGTGCCAGTACGTCCGAGGACTACGAC.